This is a list of T cell receptor beta chains from one sample in a study of OX40 agonist ivuxolimab in advanced cancers. Libraries were prepared by immunoSEQ multiplex PCR; TCRdb keeps only in-frame clonotypes and omits some of them. The sample records more than 20,000 clones, less than 90% being singletons. Sequencing used CD4+ or CD8+ T cells sorted from blood, obtained in a trial of the OX40 agonist ivuxolimab. These receptors were taken from an adult with an advanced solid tumor such as melanoma, head and neck, liver or kidney cancer. Both conserved end residues are part of each CDR3. Fields, in order: V gene, clone size, CDR3 length, J gene, D gene, CDR3 DNA, CDR3 protein. The D gene is left open where the match is weak. Rows may omit the clone size; those that give it use once, few, many or a size class.

v_gene: TRBV5-1
abundance: -
len: 15
j_gene: TRBJ2-3
d_gene: -
CDR3nt: TGCGCCAGCAGCCCGGGGACTTCTAGCACAGATACGCAGTATTTT
CDR3aa: CASSPGTSSTDTQYF

v_gene: TRBV18
abundance: -
len: 17
j_gene: TRBJ2-2
d_gene: TRBD2
CDR3nt: TGTGCCAGCTCACCAGGACTAGCGGGAGGGGACACCGGGGAGCTGTTTTTT
CDR3aa: CASSPGLAGGDTGELFF

v_gene: TRBV27
abundance: -
len: 14
j_gene: TRBJ2-1
d_gene: -
CDR3nt: TGTGCCAGCAGTTTAGGTCCAGGGGGGAATGAGCAGTTCTTC
CDR3aa: CASSLGPGGNEQFF

v_gene: TRBV4-2
abundance: few
len: 15
j_gene: TRBJ2-4
d_gene: TRBD1
CDR3nt: TGTGCCAGCAGCGTCTCCACAGGGGACCAAAACATTCAGTACTTC
CDR3aa: CASSVSTGDQNIQYF

v_gene: TRBV5-1
abundance: few
len: 15
j_gene: TRBJ1-5
d_gene: -
CDR3nt: TGCGCCAGCAGCCCGGCCACAGGGAACAATCAGCCCCAGCATTTT
CDR3aa: CASSPATGNNQPQHF

v_gene: TRBV2
abundance: -
len: 15
j_gene: TRBJ1-1
d_gene: TRBD1
CDR3nt: TGTGCCAGCAGTGAGAGGGACAGACGACAGCCTGAAGCTTTCTTT
CDR3aa: CASSERDRRQPEAFF

v_gene: TRBV30
abundance: -
len: 14
j_gene: TRBJ2-3
d_gene: -
CDR3nt: TGTGCCTGGAGTGTAGACAGAAGCACAGATACGCAGTATTTT
CDR3aa: CAWSVDRSTDTQYF

v_gene: TRBV27
abundance: -
len: 13
j_gene: TRBJ2-1
d_gene: -
CDR3nt: TGTGCCAGCAGTTCCCTCCGGAGCCATGAGCAGTTCTTC
CDR3aa: CASSSLRSHEQFF

v_gene: TRBV28
abundance: once
len: 14
j_gene: TRBJ2-3
d_gene: -
CDR3nt: TGTGCCAGCAGTCGTGACTGGGGATCAGATACGCAGTATTTT
CDR3aa: CASSRDWGSDTQYF

v_gene: TRBV5-1
abundance: -
len: 15
j_gene: TRBJ2-1
d_gene: TRBD2
CDR3nt: TGCGCCAGCAGCTTGGATCTAGCGGGAGGCAAGCTGCAGTTCTTC
CDR3aa: CASSLDLAGGKLQFF

v_gene: TRBV5-1
abundance: -
len: 16
j_gene: TRBJ1-1
d_gene: -
CDR3nt: TGCGCCAGCAGCCCTTTTAGGAGGGGGGGGAACACTGAAGCTTTCTTT
CDR3aa: CASSPFRRGGNTEAFF

v_gene: TRBV7-8
abundance: -
len: 16
j_gene: TRBJ2-7
d_gene: TRBD2
CDR3nt: TGTGCCAGCAGCTTAGAAGGCGGGGGGTGCCCTGGGGAGCAGTACTTC
CDR3aa: CASSLEGGGCPGEQYF

v_gene: TRBV4-3
abundance: -
len: 17
j_gene: TRBJ2-1
d_gene: TRBD2
CDR3nt: TGCGCCAGCAGCCAAGATCTCTCCCAGCGGGGGGTATATGAGCAGTTCTTC
CDR3aa: CASSQDLSQRGVYEQFF

v_gene: TRBV4-3
abundance: -
len: 15
j_gene: TRBJ2-1
d_gene: TRBD2
CDR3nt: TGCGCCAGCAGTCTCAGCGGGGGCTCCTACAATGAGCAGTTCTTC
CDR3aa: CASSLSGGSYNEQFF

v_gene: TRBV15
abundance: -
len: 12
j_gene: TRBJ1-2
d_gene: -
CDR3nt: TGTGCCACCAGCAGAGCTTCCGAACCCTACACCTTC
CDR3aa: CATSRASEPYTF

v_gene: TRBV9
abundance: -
len: 14
j_gene: TRBJ2-3
d_gene: -
CDR3nt: TGTGCCAGCAGGGGTCGGGATAGCACAGATACGCAGTATTTT
CDR3aa: CASRGRDSTDTQYF

v_gene: TRBV7-3
abundance: -
len: 14
j_gene: TRBJ1-1
d_gene: -
CDR3nt: TGTGCCAGCAGCTGGGAGCCTAGGTTATACGAAGCTTTCTTT
CDR3aa: CASSWEPRLYEAFF

v_gene: TRBV30
abundance: -
len: 18
j_gene: TRBJ2-1
d_gene: TRBD2
CDR3nt: TGTGCCTGGAGTGCCCCCGGGGGGGGCGCGGCACTATACAATGAGCAGTTCTTC
CDR3aa: CAWSAPGGGAALYNEQFF

v_gene: TRBV9
abundance: once
len: 14
j_gene: TRBJ1-1
d_gene: -
CDR3nt: TGTGCCAGCAGCGTATGGGCAGATAACACTGAAGCTTTCTTT
CDR3aa: CASSVWADNTEAFF

v_gene: TRBV5-6
abundance: once
len: 13
j_gene: TRBJ2-7
d_gene: -
CDR3nt: TGTGCCAGCAGCTTTAGGAGCAGCTACGAGCAGTACTTC
CDR3aa: CASSFRSSYEQYF

v_gene: TRBV9
abundance: -
len: 16
j_gene: TRBJ2-1
d_gene: -
CDR3nt: TGTGCCAGCAGCCGGCCCCAGGGCCCTCGGGGCAATGAGCAGTTCTTC
CDR3aa: CASSRPQGPRGNEQFF

v_gene: TRBV4-1
abundance: -
len: 15
j_gene: TRBJ1-6
d_gene: -
CDR3nt: TGCGCCAGCAGCCAAGAGCCCTCCTATAATTCACCCCTCCACTTT
CDR3aa: CASSQEPSYNSPLHF

v_gene: TRBV7-8
abundance: -
len: 13
j_gene: TRBJ2-7
d_gene: TRBD1
CDR3nt: TGTGCCAGCAGCTTAAGAGGGACAGACAAGCAGTACTTC
CDR3aa: CASSLRGTDKQYF

v_gene: TRBV27
abundance: -
len: 14
j_gene: TRBJ1-1
d_gene: TRBD1
CDR3nt: TGTGCCAGCAGTTTAAGGACAGGGGCCACTGAAGCTTTCTTT
CDR3aa: CASSLRTGATEAFF

v_gene: TRBV7-9
abundance: -
len: 14
j_gene: TRBJ2-5
d_gene: -
CDR3nt: TGTGCCAGCAGCTTCCCGGGTACTCAAGAGACCCAGTACTTC
CDR3aa: CASSFPGTQETQYF

v_gene: TRBV5-6
abundance: -
len: 15
j_gene: TRBJ2-7
d_gene: TRBD2
CDR3nt: TGTGCCAGCAGCCCCTCGGGGGGGCCCTCCGACGAGCAGTACTTC
CDR3aa: CASSPSGGPSDEQYF

v_gene: TRBV19
abundance: -
len: 13
j_gene: TRBJ2-1
d_gene: -
CDR3nt: TGTGCCAGTAGTTTGTCGGTTTACAATGAGCAGTTCTTC
CDR3aa: CASSLSVYNEQFF

v_gene: TRBV10-3
abundance: -
len: 14
j_gene: TRBJ1-1
d_gene: -
CDR3nt: TGTGCCATCAGTGTTGATCCAGGACGGACTGAAGCTTTCTTT
CDR3aa: CAISVDPGRTEAFF

v_gene: TRBV7-3
abundance: once
len: 11
j_gene: TRBJ1-3
d_gene: -
CDR3nt: TGTGCCAGCAGTTTTGGAAACACCGTATATTTT
CDR3aa: CASSFGNTVYF

v_gene: TRBV27
abundance: -
len: 14
j_gene: TRBJ2-7
d_gene: -
CDR3nt: TGTGCCAGCAGTTTACAGGGTGGTATCTACGAGCAGTACTTC
CDR3aa: CASSLQGGIYEQYF

v_gene: TRBV9
abundance: -
len: 15
j_gene: TRBJ2-7
d_gene: -
CDR3nt: TGTGCCAGCAGCGTAGGAGGGACTCACTCCTACGAGCAGTACTTC
CDR3aa: CASSVGGTHSYEQYF

v_gene: TRBV7-9
abundance: -
len: 14
j_gene: TRBJ2-7
d_gene: TRBD1
CDR3nt: TGTGCCAGCAGCTCCGGACAGGGGGCATGGGAGCAGTACTTC
CDR3aa: CASSSGQGAWEQYF

v_gene: TRBV5-4
abundance: -
len: 18
j_gene: TRBJ2-7
d_gene: TRBD1
CDR3nt: TGTGCCAGCAGCTTTGGAGGTTCAGTGACAGGGCGATCTTACGAGCAGTACTTC
CDR3aa: CASSFGGSVTGRSYEQYF